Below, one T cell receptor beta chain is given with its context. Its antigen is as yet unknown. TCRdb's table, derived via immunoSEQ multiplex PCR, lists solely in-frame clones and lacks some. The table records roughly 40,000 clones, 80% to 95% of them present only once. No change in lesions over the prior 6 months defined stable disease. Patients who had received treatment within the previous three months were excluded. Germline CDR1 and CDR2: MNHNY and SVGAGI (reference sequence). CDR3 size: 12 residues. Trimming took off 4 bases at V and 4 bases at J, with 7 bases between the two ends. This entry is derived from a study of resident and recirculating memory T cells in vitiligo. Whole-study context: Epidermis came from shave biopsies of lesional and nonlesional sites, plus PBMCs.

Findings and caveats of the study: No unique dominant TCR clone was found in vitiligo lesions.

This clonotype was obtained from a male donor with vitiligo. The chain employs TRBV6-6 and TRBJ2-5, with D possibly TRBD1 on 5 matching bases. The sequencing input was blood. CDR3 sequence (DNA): TGTGCCAGCAGTTCAGGGTCAGAGACCCAGTACTTC. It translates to CASSSGSETQYF.